Below are 8 T cell receptor beta chains sequenced from a single sample in a study of tumor and adjacent non-tumor tissue in lung cancer. Three rounds of nested PCR, following a modified ARM-PCR protocol, produced the TCRbeta library. TCRdb called the multiplex PCR reads again in MiXCR, with one record for every CDR3 protein. The sample contains 75,000 to 80,000 distinct CDR3 sequences, around 76% of which appear only once. No cell sorting was done before RNA was extracted from the tissue. The normal lung tissue was taken more than 3 cm from the tumor edge. Sequences were obtained from distant non-tumor lung tissue. The origin of the receptors is an older man with non-small cell lung cancer.

On this clonotype: Here the CDR3 omits its conserved ending phenylalanine or tryptophan, so a read error is the likely source. The chain recombines TRBV7-8 with TRBJ2-1; D may be TRBD1 (5 bases). The length of the CDR3 is 12 residues. The germline V and J ends were trimmed by 5 bases and 9 bases, with 11 bases remaining between them. Germline CDR1 and CDR2: SGHVS and FQNEAQ. Here the CDR3 DNA reads TGTGCCAGCAGCGGACCTAGGGGTGAGCAGTTCATC. Translated, it gives CASSGPRGEQFI.

This clonotype is medium-sized in the sample. The genes are TRBV11-2 and TRBJ2-7, with D maybe TRBD1 (5 bases). The CDR3 sequence is 12 residues long. The germline V and J ends were trimmed by 4 bases and 6 bases, with 10 bases remaining between them. CDR1 and CDR2 (germline): SGHAT, FQNNGV. CDR3 loop: CASSSGRAEQYF. CDR3 in DNA: TGTGCCAGCAGCTCTGGCAGGGCCGAGCAGTACTTC.

In the case of this clonotype: A much more abundant neighbour one base away suggests this may be a read error. This chain uses TRBV20-1 with TRBJ2-1; D is unclear. Germline assignment: CDR1 DFQATT and CDR2 SNEGSKA (reference sequence). There are 13 residues in the CDR3. The CDR3 sequence is CSAIRIGINEQLF. CDR3 sequence (DNA): TGCAGTGCTATCCGTATTGGGATCAATGAGCAGCTCTTC.

Remarks on this clonotype: The germline gene is not matched at one end of the junction; a read error may be the cause. The J gene is TRBJ1-2, the V gene TRBV12-3 or TRBV12-4; D is ambiguous. The CDR3 covers 11 residues. The chain's CDR3 is CTSTLGYVYTF. The CDR3 DNA is TGTACCAGCACCCTGGGATATGTCTACACCTTC.

Points on this clonotype: The junction does not match germline at one end; this may be a read error. The chain employs TRBV4-3 and TRBJ2-5; the match to TRBD2 covers 7 bases. The CDR3 sequence is 14 residues long. Germline assignment: CDR1 LGHNA and CDR2 YSLEER. The CDR3 loop is CAGSQEAGRETQYF. The CDR3 DNA sequence: TGCGCCGGCAGCCAAGAAGCGGGACGAGAGACCCAGTATTTC.

Concerning this clonotype itself: A read error may account for a junction end that differs from germline. The rearrangement uses TRBV28 and TRBJ2-5; D unclear. CDR3 length equals 16 residues. The germline V gene encodes CDR1 MDHEN and CDR2 SYDVKM. CDR3 region: CAGSFNVYRTGETQYF. The CDR3, as DNA: TGTGCCGGCAGTTTTAATGTCTACCGTACCGGAGAGACCCAGTACTTC.

With regard to this clonotype: As the CDR3 is not closed by the conserved phenylalanine or tryptophan, this likely results from a read error. The V call is TRBV11-3, the J call TRBJ2-7; weak D call: TRBD1 (5 bases). The CDR3 runs 15 residues. Germline CDR1 is SGHNT and CDR2 is YENEEA. CDR3 region: CTSTLDGAQAREQYY. The CDR3 nucleotides read TGTACCAGCACCTTAGATGGGGCCCAGGCTCGCGAGCAGTACTAC.

A word on this clonotype: An end of the junction differs from the germline gene, which may be a read error. The genes are TRBV10-1 and TRBJ1-2; no clear D. In germline, CDR1 is WNHNN, CDR2 SYGVQD (reference sequence). The CDR3 is 13 amino acids. The CDR3 protein is CASSVKENYGYTF. The CDR3 nucleotides read TGCGCCAGTAGTGTCAAGGAAAACTATGGCTACACCTTC.